These 10 T cell receptor beta chains were all obtained from the same sample, sequenced in a study of blood T cell repertoires in COVID-19. Measured with immunoSEQ multiplex PCR; TCRdb has only the in-frame clones, and not every one. The data show around 300,000 clones, 70% to 90% seen once. Sequenced: peripheral blood. These receptors were collected from a human donor in a cohort sampled during active COVID-19.

The chain carries TRBV29-1 and TRBJ1-5; 9 nucleotides line up with TRBD1. The V gene end was trimmed by 5 bases and the J gene end by 6 bases; junction bases not matched to a gene: 11. CDR3 length: 15 amino acids. The germline V gene encodes CDR1 SQVTM and CDR2 ANQGSEA. The CDR3 spells CSVTTGGRVGQPQHF. The CDR3 nucleotides are TGCAGCGTTACGACAGGGGGGAGGGTTGGTCAGCCCCAGCATTTT.

CDR3 in amino acids: CASSPTQGNTEAFF. CDR3 sequence (DNA): TGTGCCAGCAGCCCCACGCAGGGGAACACTGAAGCTTTCTTT. This chain connects TRBV3-1 (or the pseudogene TRBV3-2) to TRBJ1-1; a weak D match, TRBD1 (5 bases). The V end was cut by 4 bases, the J end by 1 base, with 10 bases between. Germline CDR1 and CDR2: LGHDT and YNNKEL (reference sequence). This CDR3 has 14 residues.

The chain is built from TRBV12-3 or TRBV12-4 and TRBJ1-1; D not certain. Trimming cost V 3 bases and J 7 bases, with 9 bases left between them. This CDR3 contains 12 residues. The CDR3, as DNA: TGTGCCAGCAGTTTGGGCACAATTGAAGCTTTCTTT. This encodes CASSLGTIEAFF.

The chain is built from TRBV2 and TRBJ1-2; TRBD1 agrees at 9 bases. The ends lost 6 bases at V and 4 bases at J; junction bases unmatched: 0. Germline CDR1 and CDR2: SNHLY and FYNNEI. This CDR3 spans 12 amino acids. CDR3 amino acids: CASRTGGYGYTF. The CDR3 DNA reads TGTGCCAGCAGGACAGGGGGCTATGGCTACACCTTC.

The rearrangement links TRBV7-2 to TRBJ1-1; D uncertain. The germline V gene has CDR1 SGHTA and CDR2 FQGNSA. This CDR3 spans 13 amino acids. V gave up 1 base and J gave up 7 bases, with 10 bases separating them. The CDR3 is CASSLGGAGEAFF. CDR3 coding DNA: TGTGCCAGCAGCTTAGGCGGAGCGGGTGAAGCTTTCTTT.

V is TRBV27 and J is TRBJ1-2, with 7 bases lining up with TRBD1. CDR3 length: 15 amino acids. Trimming at V came to 6 bases and at J to 5 bases, leaving 12 bases not matched to a gene. The germline gives CDR1 MNHEY, CDR2 SMNVEV (reference sequence). The DNA for the CDR3 is TGTGCCAGCAGGCCTTCGACAGGGCTGGTTTATGGCTACACCTTC. Translation: CASRPSTGLVYGYTF.

Concerning this clone: At one boundary the junction diverges from the germline segment, which might be a read error. The chain couples TRBV9 to TRBJ1-2, with 8 bases that match TRBD1. The CDR3 consists of 13 residues. Germline CDR1 reads SGDLS; CDR2 reads YYNGEE. CDR3 in DNA: TGTGCTAGCAGCGTGACAGGGGAGCATGGCTACACCTTC. Residues: CASSVTGEHGYTF.

The chain joins TRBV30 to TRBJ2-4, with TRBD2 as a possible D gene (5 bases). Germline values: CDR1 GTSNPN, CDR2 SVGIG (reference sequence). V was cut by 7 bases and J by 3 bases, with 19 bases left in between. The CDR3 totals 15 residues. CDR3 in amino acids: CASGWESASKNIQYF. Written as DNA, the CDR3 is TGTGCCTCCGGGTGGGAGTCCGCCAGCAAAAACATTCAGTACTTC. Looking up the rest from reference TRBV30 and TRBJ2-4 gives the full variable domain: SQTIHQWPATLVQPVGSPLSLECTVEGTSNPNLYWYRQAAGRGLQLLFYSVGIGQISSEVPQNLSASRPQDRQFILSSKKLLLSDSGFYLCASGWESASKNIQYFGAGTRLSVL.

Comments on this clone: This likely comes from a read error, as the CDR3 has no conserved phenylalanine or tryptophan at its end. No DNA is shown, since the ends of the CDR3 on it are uncertain; the CDR3 is the one TCRdb lists. The chain recombines TRBV2 with TRBJ1-1; the table's D call, TRBD1, was not checked against the DNA. The CDR3 spans 17 residues, counting both ends. Per the germline V gene, CDR1 is SNHLY and CDR2 is FYNNEI. The CDR3: CASSGLRGVSMNTEAFL.

The chain couples TRBV19 to TRBJ1-2; D is possibly TRBD1 (5 bases). CDR1 is LNHDA, CDR2 SQIVND, per germline (reference sequence). The CDR3 consists of 13 residues. The germline V and J ends were trimmed by 7 bases and 6 bases, with 15 bases remaining between them. In DNA form, the CDR3 reads TGTGCCAGTACGCGACCAGGGTCTCATGGCTACACCTTC. This encodes CASTRPGSHGYTF.